This T cell receptor (beta chain) was captured in a study of patients with pleural tuberculosis. TCRdb used MiXCR to reprocess the reads, holding one entry per CDR3 protein. The data hold nearly 30,000 distinct CDR3 sequences, with approximately 20% observed a single time. Many counts were recorded for this clonotype. Germline CDR1 reads KGHSH; CDR2 reads LQKENI. The V gene lost 4 bases and the J gene lost 8 bases, with 9 bases spanning the gap. The CDR3 sequence is 12 residues long. The V and J genes are TRBV18 and TRBJ2-1; D is unresolved. Specimen: peripheral blood. The source is a human donor with pleural tuberculosis. This CDR3 reads CASSLRIDEQFF. In nucleotides, the CDR3 is TGTGCCAGCTCACTTAGAATCGATGAGCAGTTCTTC.